A few counts support the clone carrying this TCR beta chain. Extraction of genomic DNA in unsorted samples used 100 million or so PBMCs. The data were taken from a study of shared clonotypes between healthy human individuals. Sequenced by immunoSEQ multiplex PCR; TCRdb stores in-frame clones only, minus some. The sample carries 400,000 to 550,000 clones, 65% to 80% recorded once. The V end lost 10 bases, the J end lost 8 bases, and 20 bases lay between the germline ends. Germline V CDR1 and CDR2: ENHRY, SYGVKD. The CDR3 sequence is 14 residues long. The clonotype was recovered from a woman in her forties in good health. Some clones in this sample may be carry-over from other donors' samples. Sequenced: PBMCs. This chain connects TRBV10-3 to TRBJ2-2, with D maybe TRBD2 (6 bases). Written as DNA, the CDR3 is TGTGCCACCTCCGGGACTCAGGAGTTGGGGGAGCTGTTTTTT. Its protein is CATSGTQELGELFF.